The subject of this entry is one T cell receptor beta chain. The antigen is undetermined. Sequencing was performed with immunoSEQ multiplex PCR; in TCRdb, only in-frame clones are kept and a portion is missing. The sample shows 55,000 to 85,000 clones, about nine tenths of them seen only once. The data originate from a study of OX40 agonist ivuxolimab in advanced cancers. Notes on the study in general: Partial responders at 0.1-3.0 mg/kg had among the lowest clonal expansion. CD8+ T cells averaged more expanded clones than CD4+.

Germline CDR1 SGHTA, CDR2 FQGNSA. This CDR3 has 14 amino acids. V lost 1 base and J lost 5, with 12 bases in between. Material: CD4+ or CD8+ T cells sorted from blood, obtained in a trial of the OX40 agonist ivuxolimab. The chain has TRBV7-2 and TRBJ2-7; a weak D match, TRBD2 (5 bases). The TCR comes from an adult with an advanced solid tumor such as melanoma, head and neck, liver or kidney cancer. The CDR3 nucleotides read TGTGCCAGCAGCTTAGAGTCCACGAGGGACGAGCAGTACTTC. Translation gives CASSLESTRDEQYF.